The clone carrying this T cell receptor (beta chain) has more than one count but fewer than ten. Researchers amplified the TCR beta CDR3 regions from RNA transcripts. HTBI primers were the set used in a first-round RT-PCR of the TCR CDR3. TCRdb reanalysed the multiplex PCR reads using MiXCR and keeps one entry per CDR3 protein. Seen here are 350,000 or so distinct CDR3 sequences, around a sixth observed once, and the top ten hold 45% to 55%. This sample stems from a study of T cells in Graves' hyperthyroidism and ophthalmopathy. The PBMCs were sourced from fresh peripheral blood (about 10 ml). Sequenced sample: blood. This clonotype was sampled from a woman aged 45-65 years with Graves' hyperthyroidism.

CDR3: CSATWEASYNEQFF. The CDR3, as DNA: TGCAGTGCTACCTGGGAAGCCTCCTACAATGAGCAGTTCTTC. This chain uses TRBV20-1 with TRBJ2-1; D not certain. From germline, CDR1 is DFQATT and CDR2 SNEGSKA (reference sequence). The CDR3 is 14 amino acids. Trimming removed 4 bases from V and 0 bases from J, with 10 bases in between.